This T cell receptor beta chain is drawn from a study of Ad26.COV2.S vaccination and SARS-CoV-2 variants. Study-wide context: A participant enrolled in the COV1001 Ad26.COV2.S trial arm provided the sample. Each vaccinee took Ad26.COV2.S intramuscularly, once or twice 56 days apart.

Study-wide results and limits: Possibly, TCR breadth and depth analyses underestimated total T cell responses. Following vaccination, spike-specific CD8+ and CD4+ T cell responses reportedly exhibited substantial breadth.

In its sample, this clone was seen once. The antigen is undetermined. Sequenced by immunoSEQ multiplex PCR; TCRdb stores in-frame clones only, minus some. The sample consists of 300,000 to 450,000 clones, 70% to 90% of them appearing once. The germline V gene encodes CDR1 MNHEY and CDR2 SVGEGT. The CDR3 extends over 13 amino acids. Trimming cost V 5 bases and J 9 bases; bases outside gene matches: 7. The treatment denotes: around 19 received Ad26.COV2.S at low or high dose, single or two shots; about 5 received placebo; per-sample allocation not given. Samples were taken on day 63 after the first vaccine or placebo injection.

The rearrangement uses TRBV6-2 or TRBV6-3 and TRBJ1-5; 7 bases are a match to TRBD1. The specimen comprised peripheral blood, sampled in a trial of Ad26.COV2.S vaccine versus placebo. The sequence was collected from a person between 18 and 65 years old who received the Ad26.COV2.S COVID-19 vaccine or a placebo. In nucleotides, the CDR3 is TGTGCCAGCAGTGACAGGGCAGGGGCGCCCCAGCATTTT. This encodes CASSDRAGAPQHF.